A selection of T cell receptor beta chains follows, all from one sample in a study of human T cells and chemical hapten exposure. TCRdb independently ran MiXCR on the RACE reads; one entry per CDR3 protein. The table includes about 65,000 distinct CDR3 sequences, around 6.1% detected once. Material for sequencing was whole blood. The receptors were gathered from a female donor in good health. Some clones in this sample may be carry-over from other donors' samples. Both conserved end residues are part of each CDR3. D genes are given only for firm matches. Only some rows state a clone size, as once, few, many or a class for expanded clones.

j_call clone_size v_call d_call cdr3_nt cdr3_aa
TRBJ2-1 many TRBV10-3 TRBD2 TGTGCCATCAGTGACGGGGGGGAGAGTTACAATGAGCAGTTCTTC CAISDGGESYNEQFF
TRBJ1-4 few TRBV4-1 . TGCGCCAGCAGCCAGGGGAGAAATGAAAAACTGTTTTTT CASSQGRNEKLFF
TRBJ1-1 many TRBV15 . TGTGCCACCAGCAGAGCGCAGGGTTTGGGTGCTGAAGCTTTCTTT CATSRAQGLGAEAFF
TRBJ2-1 many TRBV20-1 . TGCAGTGCAACGGACGACGATGATGAGCAGTTCTTC CSATDDDDEQFF
TRBJ2-7 many TRBV20-1 TRBD2 TGCAGTGCTTCCGGGACTAGCGGAGGGACTTTCGAGCAGTACTTC CSASGTSGGTFEQYF
TRBJ2-7 few TRBV7-2 . TGTGCCAGCAGCCCACGGGTGAACTACGAGCAGTACTTC CASSPRVNYEQYF
TRBJ1-5 many TRBV20-1 TRBD1 TGCAGTGCTAGATCCTTACAGGGGACACACAATCAGCCCCAGCATTTT CSARSLQGTHNQPQHF
TRBJ2-3 many TRBV10-3 TRBD1 TGTGCCAGCGAAGGGACAGGGGTGACAGATACGCAGTATTTT CASEGTGVTDTQYF
TRBJ1-2 many TRBV5-1 . TGCGCCAGCAGCTTGAATGGGGCACCAGAGTATGGCTACACCTTC CASSLNGAPEYGYTF
TRBJ1-5 . TRBV2 . TGTGCCAGCAGTGGTACGCCCAATCAGCCCCAGCATTTT CASSGTPNQPQHF
TRBJ2-1 many TRBV6-4 TRBD1 TGTGCCAGCAGTGACGGGACAGGGGGCAATGAGCAGTTCTTC CASSDGTGGNEQFF
TRBJ2-4 many TRBV10-3 TRBD2 TGTGCCATCAGTAGAGGACTAGCGGAAGCCAAAAACATTCAGTACTTC CAISRGLAEAKNIQYF
TRBJ2-2 . TRBV27 . TGTGCCAGCATGGTTAAGCATACCGGGGAGCTGTTTTTT CASMVKHTGELFF
TRBJ2-2 many TRBV29-1 TRBD1 TGCAGCATTCAGGCCGGGACAGTGAACACCGGGGAGCTGTTTTTT CSIQAGTVNTGELFF